The rows below give T cell receptor beta chains drawn from one sample of a study of T cell repertoires in cytomegalovirus infection. TCRdb called the reads again in MiXCR, with one record for every CDR3 protein. Of approximately 170,000 distinct CDR3 sequences detected, over 15% appear once; the ten largest clones hold 18%. The sequencing input was CD8+ T cells from PBMCs. The source of these receptors is a human donor in good health (CMV status not recorded). Some clones in this sample may be carry-over from other donors' samples. CDR3s include the opening cysteine and the closing phenylalanine or tryptophan. A clone size is listed for some rows: how often the clone was seen (once, few, many), or a class if it is expanded.

CDR3,J,V,size
CASSLGEYYEQYF,TRBJ2-7,TRBV7-6,.
CASSRTGNAEIYGYTF,TRBJ1-2,TRBV19,.
CASSFLAGAYEQYF,TRBJ2-7,TRBV28,few
CASSASGRALWEPQHF,TRBJ1-5,TRBV28,few
CASSRGQGGYGYTF,TRBJ1-2,TRBV7-3,few
CASSGGGLAGSPNEQFF,TRBJ2-1,TRBV12-3/TRBV12-4,.
CASSPWEGPLNVLTF,TRBJ2-6,TRBV11-2,.
CASSQDAASSEYF,TRBJ2-7,TRBV4-3,few
CASSSSSPYEQYF,TRBJ2-7,TRBV9,.
CASSLVLASTYEQYF,TRBJ2-7,TRBV28,.
CASSFSIGSGRAHEQFF,TRBJ2-1,TRBV7-9,.
CAISERGVASSTDTQYF,TRBJ2-3,TRBV10-3,few
CASSLTASEKLFF,TRBJ1-4,TRBV7-3,few
CASSPRGGQFF,TRBJ2-1,TRBV12-3/TRBV12-4,few
CSARGPWAYEQYF,TRBJ2-7,TRBV20-1,.
CASSDSLRDEQFF,TRBJ2-1,TRBV6-2/TRBV6-3,few
CASSRRDGINTGELFF,TRBJ2-2,TRBV7-9,many
CASSLSPGLSNEQFF,TRBJ2-1,TRBV7-6,few
CASSQDGEHSGFF,TRBJ2-1,TRBV4-1,few
CASSLSTTYEQYF,TRBJ2-7,TRBV7-2,.
CAGLDRGDQPQHF,TRBJ1-5,TRBV25-1,.
CASSPFVGLATQETQYF,TRBJ2-5,TRBV12-3/TRBV12-4,.
CSARDGVPGYTF,TRBJ1-2,TRBV20-1,few
CASSGAGSYNEQFF,TRBJ2-1,TRBV28,.
CASSPGHPNTGELFF,TRBJ2-2,TRBV7-9,few
CASRPGTGLREQYF,TRBJ2-7,TRBV6-1,.
CSARVLAGSTDTQYF,TRBJ2-3,TRBV20-1,few
CSVELGSYEQYF,TRBJ2-7,TRBV29-1,.
CASSYPVGGEGGNQPQHF,TRBJ1-5,TRBV6-5,.
CASSSADRGRNIQYF,TRBJ2-4,TRBV7-2,few
CSVETPYQDNEQFF,TRBJ2-1,TRBV29-1,.
CASSLTVTGRGRSGANVLTF,TRBJ2-6,TRBV7-3,many
CASSQRTAEQYF,TRBJ2-7,TRBV7-4,.
CASSQWNGQGYGYTF,TRBJ1-2,TRBV4-3,.
CSVEEGSGRPEQYF,TRBJ2-7,TRBV29-1,.
CASSSGTSGTIRLTDTQYF,TRBJ2-3,TRBV7-8,.
CASSIAQGAITEAFF,TRBJ1-1,TRBV19,.
CEDRPHPNYGYTF,TRBJ1-2,TRBV6-2/TRBV6-3,few
CASSIRTQYEQYF,TRBJ2-7,TRBV6-6,few
CASSFPRVLGANVLTF,TRBJ2-6,TRBV7-3,few
CASSLFGEGRTEAFF,TRBJ1-1,TRBV7-8,few
CASTWGQTYEQYF,TRBJ2-7,TRBV28,few
CASSLFSTEQFF,TRBJ2-1,TRBV11-1,.
CASSTGGPVGNEQFF,TRBJ2-1,TRBV12-3/TRBV12-4,few
CSARDQGTGRGYTF,TRBJ1-2,TRBV20-1,.
CASSLERTGVVWTDTQYF,TRBJ2-3,TRBV5-5,.
CAWKAGTSYEQYF,TRBJ2-7,TRBV30,.
CASSQDLGSQTAGELFF,TRBJ2-2,TRBV4-2,.
CASSLRGESSYEQYF,TRBJ2-7,TRBV7-6,few
CASSLRYTGELFF,TRBJ2-2,TRBV14,few
CASSLWTSGGADEQYF,TRBJ2-7,TRBV27,few
CASSPRTGGGETQYF,TRBJ2-5,TRBV7-2,few
CASSPRYEQFF,TRBJ2-1,TRBV7-8,.